This TCR beta chain stems from a study of T cells after posttransplantation cyclophosphamide. Cyclophosphamide on days +3 and +4 followed busulfan-fludarabine conditioning and a marrow graft. This table comes from immunoSEQ multiplex PCR, and its TCRdb copy is limited to in-frame clones, with some not included. Of 35,000 to 50,000 clones listed, around 91% are singletons. Looked up from germline, CDR1 is SQVTM and CDR2 is ANQGSEA. The CDR3 length is 14 residues. Unmatched junction bases numbered 5, after V lost 3 bases and J lost 5 bases. The chain employs TRBV29-1 and TRBJ1-4; 8 bases map to TRBD1. This clonotype originated in a male patient aged 55 to 70 who received an allogeneic stem cell transplant from a related donor and was CMV-positive. Part of the T cell pool may stem from the graft donor. The specimen was PBMCs, collected about 64 days after allogeneic stem cell transplant with posttransplant cyclophosphamide. The CDR3 loop is CSVDLTGGNEKLFF. The DNA for the CDR3 is TGCAGCGTTGACCTTACAGGGGGGAATGAAAAACTGTTTTTT.